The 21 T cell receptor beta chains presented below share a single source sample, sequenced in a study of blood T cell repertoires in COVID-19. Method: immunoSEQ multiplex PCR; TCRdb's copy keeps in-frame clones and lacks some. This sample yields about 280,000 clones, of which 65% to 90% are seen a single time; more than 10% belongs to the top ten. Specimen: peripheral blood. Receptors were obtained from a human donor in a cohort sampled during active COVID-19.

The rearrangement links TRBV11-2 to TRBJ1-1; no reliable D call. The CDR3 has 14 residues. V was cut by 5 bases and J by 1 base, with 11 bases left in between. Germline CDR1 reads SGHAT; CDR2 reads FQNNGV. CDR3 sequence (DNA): TGTGCCAGCAGCCTACTAGGGAAGAACACTGAAGCTTTCTTT. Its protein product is CASSLLGKNTEAFF.

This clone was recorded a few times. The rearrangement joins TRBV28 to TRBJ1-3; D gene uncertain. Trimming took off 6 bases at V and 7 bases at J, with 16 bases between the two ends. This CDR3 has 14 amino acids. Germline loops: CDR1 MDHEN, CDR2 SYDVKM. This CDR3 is CASRERALGNTIYF. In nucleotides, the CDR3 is TGTGCCAGCAGGGAGAGGGCCTTAGGGAACACCATATATTTT.

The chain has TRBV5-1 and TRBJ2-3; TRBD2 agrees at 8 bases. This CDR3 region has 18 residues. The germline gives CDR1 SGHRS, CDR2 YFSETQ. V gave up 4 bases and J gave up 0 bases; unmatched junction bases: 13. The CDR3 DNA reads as TGCGCCAGCAGCGTAGGAAGGTGGAGCGGGAGTAGCACAGATACGCAGTATTTT. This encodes CASSVGRWSGSSTDTQYF.

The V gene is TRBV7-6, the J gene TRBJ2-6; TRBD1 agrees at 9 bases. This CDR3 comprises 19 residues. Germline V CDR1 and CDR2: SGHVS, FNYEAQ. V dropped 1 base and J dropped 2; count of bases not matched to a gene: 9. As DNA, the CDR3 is TGTGCCAGCAGCTTAGGAAGCGGACAGGGGATCCCTGGGGCCAACGTCCTGACTTTC. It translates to CASSLGSGQGIPGANVLTF.

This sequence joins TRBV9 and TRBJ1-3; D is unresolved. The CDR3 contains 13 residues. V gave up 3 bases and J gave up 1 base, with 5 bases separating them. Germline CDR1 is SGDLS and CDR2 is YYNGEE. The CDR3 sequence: CASSERSGNTIYF. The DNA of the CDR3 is TGTGCCAGCAGCGAGAGATCTGGAAACACCATATATTTT.

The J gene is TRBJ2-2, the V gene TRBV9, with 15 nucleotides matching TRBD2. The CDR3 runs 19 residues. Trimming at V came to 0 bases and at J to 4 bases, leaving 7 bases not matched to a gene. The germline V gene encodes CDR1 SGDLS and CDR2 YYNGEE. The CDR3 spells CASSVGTSGRGASTGELFF. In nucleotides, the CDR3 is TGTGCCAGCAGCGTAGGGACTAGCGGGAGGGGGGCCAGCACCGGGGAGCTGTTTTTT.

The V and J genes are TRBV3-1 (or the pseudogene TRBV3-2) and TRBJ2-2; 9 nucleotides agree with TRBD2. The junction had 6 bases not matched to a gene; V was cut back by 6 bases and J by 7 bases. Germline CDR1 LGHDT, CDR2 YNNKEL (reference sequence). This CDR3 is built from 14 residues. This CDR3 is CASREAGGIGELFF. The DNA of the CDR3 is TGTGCCAGCAGGGAAGCGGGAGGAATCGGGGAGCTGTTTTTT.

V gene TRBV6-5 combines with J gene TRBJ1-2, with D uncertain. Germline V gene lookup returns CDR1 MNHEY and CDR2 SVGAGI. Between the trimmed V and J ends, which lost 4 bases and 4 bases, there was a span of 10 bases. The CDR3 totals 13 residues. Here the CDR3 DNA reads TGTGCCAGCAGTTCAAATGCGGGCTATGGCTACACCTTC. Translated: CASSSNAGYGYTF.

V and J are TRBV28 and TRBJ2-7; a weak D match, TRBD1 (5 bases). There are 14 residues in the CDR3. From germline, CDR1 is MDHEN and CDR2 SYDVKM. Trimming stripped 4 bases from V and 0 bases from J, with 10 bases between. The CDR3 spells CASSYRWSSYEQYF. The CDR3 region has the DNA TGTGCCAGCAGTTACAGGTGGAGCTCCTACGAGCAGTACTTC.

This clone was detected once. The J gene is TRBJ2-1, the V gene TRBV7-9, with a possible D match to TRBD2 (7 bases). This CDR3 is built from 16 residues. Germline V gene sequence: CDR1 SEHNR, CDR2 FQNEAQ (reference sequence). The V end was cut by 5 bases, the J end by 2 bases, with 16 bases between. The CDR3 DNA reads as TGTGCCAGCAGCCCGAGGGGGGGGCCAGCCTACAATGAGCAGTTCTTC. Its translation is CASSPRGGPAYNEQFF.

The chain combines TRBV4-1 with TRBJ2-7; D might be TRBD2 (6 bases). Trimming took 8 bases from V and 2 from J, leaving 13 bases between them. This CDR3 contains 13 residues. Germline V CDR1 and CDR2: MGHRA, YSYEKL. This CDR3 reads CASREPRTYEQYF. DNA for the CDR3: TGCGCCAGCCGGGAGCCCCGGACCTACGAGCAGTACTTC.

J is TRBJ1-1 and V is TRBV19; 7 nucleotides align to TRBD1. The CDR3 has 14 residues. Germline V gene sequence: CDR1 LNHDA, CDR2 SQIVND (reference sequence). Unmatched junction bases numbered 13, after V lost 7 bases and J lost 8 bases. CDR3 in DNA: TGTGCCAGTACGGAAGGGGGCAGTCGCTCCGAAGCTTTCTTT. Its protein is CASTEGGSRSEAFF.

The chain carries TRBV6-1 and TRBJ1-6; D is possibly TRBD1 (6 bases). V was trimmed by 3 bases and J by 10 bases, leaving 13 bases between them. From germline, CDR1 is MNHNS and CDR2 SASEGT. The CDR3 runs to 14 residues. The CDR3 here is CASSDPGVLSPLHF. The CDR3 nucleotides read TGTGCCAGCAGTGATCCAGGGGTTTTGTCACCCCTCCACTTT.

Here the CDR3 DNA reads TGTGCCAGCAGCTTAGACGTCGGAGATACGCAGTATTTT. Translating it yields CASSLDVGDTQYF. J is TRBJ2-3 and V is TRBV11-2; D unclear. Between the trimmed V and J ends, which lost 0 bases and 5 bases, there was a span of 6 bases. Germline V gene lookup returns CDR1 SGHAT and CDR2 FQNNGV. CDR3 size: 13 residues.

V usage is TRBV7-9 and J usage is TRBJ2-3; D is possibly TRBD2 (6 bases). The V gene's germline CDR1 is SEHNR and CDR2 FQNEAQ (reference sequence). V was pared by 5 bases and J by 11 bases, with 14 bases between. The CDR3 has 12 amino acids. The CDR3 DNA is TGTGCCAGCAGCGCGGACTATTTTGGGCAGTATTTT. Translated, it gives CASSADYFGQYF.

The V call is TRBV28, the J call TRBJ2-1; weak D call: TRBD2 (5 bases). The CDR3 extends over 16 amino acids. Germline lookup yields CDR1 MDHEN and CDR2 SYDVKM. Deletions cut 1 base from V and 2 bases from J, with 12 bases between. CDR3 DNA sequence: TGTGCCAGCAGTTTATCCGCGGGCGATACCTACAATGAGCAGTTCTTC. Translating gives CASSLSAGDTYNEQFF.

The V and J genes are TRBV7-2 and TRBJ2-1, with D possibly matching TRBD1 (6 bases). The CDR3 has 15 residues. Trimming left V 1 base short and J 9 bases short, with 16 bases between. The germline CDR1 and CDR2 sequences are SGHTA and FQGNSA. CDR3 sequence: CASSLVGGVRSEQFF. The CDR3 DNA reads TGTGCCAGCAGCTTAGTAGGGGGAGTCCGGAGTGAGCAGTTCTTC.

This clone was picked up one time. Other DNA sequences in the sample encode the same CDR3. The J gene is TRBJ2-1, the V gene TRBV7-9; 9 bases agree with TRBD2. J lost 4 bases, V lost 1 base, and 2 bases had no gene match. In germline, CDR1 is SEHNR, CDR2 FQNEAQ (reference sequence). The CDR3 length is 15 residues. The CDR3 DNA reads TGTGCCAGCAGCTTAGGGACTAGCGCGTACAATGAGCAGTTCTTC. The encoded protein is CASSLGTSAYNEQFF.

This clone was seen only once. CDR3 DNA: TGTGCCAGCAGCTCAGGGGACCTGACAGATACGCAGTATTTT. This translates into CASSSGDLTDTQYF. This chain links TRBV7-9 with TRBJ2-3, with D maybe TRBD1 (6 bases). Germline loops: CDR1 SEHNR, CDR2 FQNEAQ (reference sequence). V lost 4 bases to trimming and J lost 3 bases, with 11 bases between them. This CDR3 region has 14 residues.

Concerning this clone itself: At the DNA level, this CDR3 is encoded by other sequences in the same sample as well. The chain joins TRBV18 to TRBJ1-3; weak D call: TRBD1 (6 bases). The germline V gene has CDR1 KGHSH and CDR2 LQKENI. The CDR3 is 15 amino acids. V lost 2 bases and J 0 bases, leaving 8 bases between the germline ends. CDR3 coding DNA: TGTGCCAGCTCACCAACAGGGAACTCTGGAAACACCATATATTTT. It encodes CASSPTGNSGNTIYF.

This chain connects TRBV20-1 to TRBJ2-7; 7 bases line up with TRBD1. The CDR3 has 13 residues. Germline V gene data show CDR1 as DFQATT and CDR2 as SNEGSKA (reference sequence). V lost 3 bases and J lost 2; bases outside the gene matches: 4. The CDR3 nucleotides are TGCAGTGCTAGTCGGACAGGCACCTACGAGCAGTACTTC. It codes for CSASRTGTYEQYF.